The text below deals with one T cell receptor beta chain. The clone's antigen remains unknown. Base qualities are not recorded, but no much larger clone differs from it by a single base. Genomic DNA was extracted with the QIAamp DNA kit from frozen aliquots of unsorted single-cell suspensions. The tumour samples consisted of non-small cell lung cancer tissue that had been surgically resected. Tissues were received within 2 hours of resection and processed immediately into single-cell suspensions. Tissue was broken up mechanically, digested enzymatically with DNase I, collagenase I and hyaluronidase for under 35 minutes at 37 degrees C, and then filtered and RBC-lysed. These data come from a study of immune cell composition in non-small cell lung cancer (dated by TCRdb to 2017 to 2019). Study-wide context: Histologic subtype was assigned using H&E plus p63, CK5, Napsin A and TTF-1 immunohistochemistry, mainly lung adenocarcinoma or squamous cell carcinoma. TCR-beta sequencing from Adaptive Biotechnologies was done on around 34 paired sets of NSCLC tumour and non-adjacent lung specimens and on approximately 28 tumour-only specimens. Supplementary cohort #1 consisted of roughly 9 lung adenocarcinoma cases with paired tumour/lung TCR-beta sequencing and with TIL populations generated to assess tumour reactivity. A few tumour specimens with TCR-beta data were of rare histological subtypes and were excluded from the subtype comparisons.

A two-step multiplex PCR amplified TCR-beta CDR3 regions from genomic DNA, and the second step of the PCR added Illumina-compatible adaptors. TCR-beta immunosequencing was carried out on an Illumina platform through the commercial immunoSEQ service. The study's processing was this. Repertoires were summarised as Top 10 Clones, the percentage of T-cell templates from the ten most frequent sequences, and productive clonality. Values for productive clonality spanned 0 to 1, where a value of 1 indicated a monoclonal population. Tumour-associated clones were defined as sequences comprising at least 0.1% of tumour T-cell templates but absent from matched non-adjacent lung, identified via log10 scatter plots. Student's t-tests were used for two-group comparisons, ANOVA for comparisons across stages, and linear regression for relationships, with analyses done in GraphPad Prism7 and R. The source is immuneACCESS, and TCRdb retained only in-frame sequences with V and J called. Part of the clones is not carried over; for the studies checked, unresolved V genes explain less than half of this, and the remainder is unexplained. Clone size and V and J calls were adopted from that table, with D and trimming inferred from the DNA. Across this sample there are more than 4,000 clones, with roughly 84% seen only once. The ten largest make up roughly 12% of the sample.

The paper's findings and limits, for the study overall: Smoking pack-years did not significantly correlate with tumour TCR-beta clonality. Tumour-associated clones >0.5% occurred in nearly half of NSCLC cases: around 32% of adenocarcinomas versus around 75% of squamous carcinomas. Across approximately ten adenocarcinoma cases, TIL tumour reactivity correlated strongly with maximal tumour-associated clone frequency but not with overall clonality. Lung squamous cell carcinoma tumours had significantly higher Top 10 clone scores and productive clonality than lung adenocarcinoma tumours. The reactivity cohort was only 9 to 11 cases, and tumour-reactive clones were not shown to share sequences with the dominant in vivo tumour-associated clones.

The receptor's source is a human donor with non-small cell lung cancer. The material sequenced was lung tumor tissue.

The nucleotides read TGTGCCACCAGCTCACTCAGGATGGGTGGCTACACCTTC. This is translated as CATSSLRMGGYTF. The V gene is TRBV15 and the J gene is TRBJ1-2; the D gene cannot be named for sure. Sequences LNHNV (CDR1) and YYDKDF (CDR2) are obtained from the germline V gene (reference sequence). The CDR3 sequence holds 13 residues, the cysteine and phenylalanine included. The entry retains the CDR3 DNA only, 39 bases that are in frame from base 1. V gives up 5 bases and J gives up 7 bases, and the segment between their germline ends measures 14 bases.